This T cell receptor beta chain was observed in a study of T-cell memory formation after mild COVID-19. Study-wide context: There were largely donor-specific TCR clusters.

Remarks on this clonotype: The antigen is unknown.

Study-level findings and limits: Within pre-infection memory, some responding clones were found, suggesting cross-reactive memory joined. Mainly CM and EM harbored the contracting CD4+ clones; mainly EMRA harbored the CD8+ ones. There was a balanced CD4/CD8 profile in clones contracting day 15 to 85, and later expanders leaned CD4+.

Via MiXCR, TCRdb re-called the 5' RACE reads, giving one row per CDR3 protein. The data contain roughly 370,000 distinct CDR3 sequences, about 15% of them singletons. Germline assignment: CDR1 MNHEY and CDR2 SMNVEV (reference sequence). There are 16 residues in the CDR3. V was pared by 8 bases and J by 5 bases, with 17 bases of the junction left unmatched. Sequencing was done on a sample of PBMCs or a T cell subset sorted from them (not recorded which). The sequence was obtained from a man aged 18 to 29 who had mild COVID-19 (a few samples of this study predate the infection). Cell type and time point are not known. This rearrangement joins TRBV27 to TRBJ2-5; 7 positions agree with TRBD2. CDR3 DNA sequence: TGTGCCAGCCGAACCGCGGGCGGGGGTTCTTTCGAGACCCAGTACTTC. It yields the protein CASRTAGGGSFETQYF.